This T cell receptor (beta chain) was found in a study of long-term antiretroviral therapy in people with HIV. Study-wide results and limits: Versus controls, repertoires in people with HIV had narrower CDR3 length ranges. Dating from the mid-2000s to the late 2010s, the blood was possibly obtained under older ART regimens.

Sequencing used immunoSEQ v3.0 at survey level. Generated by immunoSEQ multiplex PCR, the TCRdb table keeps only in-frame clones and is missing some. Counted here are some 25,000 clones, around 83% occurring once; the ten biggest clones make up 5.6%. V shed 3 bases and J shed 2 bases, with 10 bases lying between them. CDR3 length: 14 residues. CDR1 and CDR2 from the germline V gene are SGHVS and FQNEAQ. Of note for this clone: Its antigen is not known.

The sequencing used unsorted PBMCs, collected 0.7 years before starting antiretroviral therapy. The chain couples TRBV7-8 to TRBJ1-1; D gene ambiguous. The sequence was obtained from a man between 25 and 39 years old with HIV. CDR3 sequence: CASSFTVFNTEAFF. The CDR3 DNA reads TGTGCCAGCAGCTTCACTGTATTTAACACTGAAGCTTTCTTT.